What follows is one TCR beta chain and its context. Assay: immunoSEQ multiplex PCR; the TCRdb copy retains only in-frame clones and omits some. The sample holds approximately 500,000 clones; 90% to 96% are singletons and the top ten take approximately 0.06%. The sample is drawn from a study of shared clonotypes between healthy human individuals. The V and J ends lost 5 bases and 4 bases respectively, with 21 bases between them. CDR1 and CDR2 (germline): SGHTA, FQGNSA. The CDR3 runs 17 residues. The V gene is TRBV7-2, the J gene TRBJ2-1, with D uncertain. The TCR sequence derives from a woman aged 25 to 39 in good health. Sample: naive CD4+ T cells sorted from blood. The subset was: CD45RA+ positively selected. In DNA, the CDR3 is TGTGCCAGCAGCCTCCTCGCGGAGAGTGTAGGGTACAATGAGCAGTTCTTC. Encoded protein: CASSLLAESVGYNEQFF.